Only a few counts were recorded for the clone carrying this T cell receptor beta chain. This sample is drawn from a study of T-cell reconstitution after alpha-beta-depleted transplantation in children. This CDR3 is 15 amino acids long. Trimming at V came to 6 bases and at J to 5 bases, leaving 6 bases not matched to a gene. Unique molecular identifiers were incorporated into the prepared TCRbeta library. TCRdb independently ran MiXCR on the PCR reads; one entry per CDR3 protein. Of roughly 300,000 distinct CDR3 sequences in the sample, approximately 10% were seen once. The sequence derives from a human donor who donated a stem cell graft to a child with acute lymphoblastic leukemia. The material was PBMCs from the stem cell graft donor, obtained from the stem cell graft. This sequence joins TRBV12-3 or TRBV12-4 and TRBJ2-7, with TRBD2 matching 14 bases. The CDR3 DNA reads TGTGCCAGCAGGGGTGGGACTAGCGGGAGCCACGAGCAGTACTTC. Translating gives CASRGGTSGSHEQYF.